A selection of T cell receptor beta chains follows, all from one sample in a study of identical twins. A single record per CDR3 protein comes from TCRdb applying MiXCR to the 5' RACE reads. Found here are about 920,000 distinct CDR3 sequences, approximately 13% of them singletons; the top ten hold around 1.6%. This sample also belongs to another study, concerning yellow fever vaccine responses in identical twins.

Sequenced input: PBMCs. These TCRs come from a woman younger than 35 in good health. CDR3s include the opening cysteine and the closing phenylalanine or tryptophan. A D gene is named only where the DNA matches it firmly. Some rows have no size entry. The others give once, few or many, or a class for an expanded clone.

cdr3_aa cdr3_nt clone_size v_call d_call j_call
CASSESGVGLDRTDTQYF TGCGCCAGCAGTGAGTCGGGCGTGGGACTTGATCGCACAGATACGCAGTATTTT many TRBV10-2 NA TRBJ2-3
CAISESGYRQMNTEAFF TGTGCCATCAGTGAGTCGGGCTATAGACAGATGAACACTGAAGCTTTCTTT NA TRBV10-3 NA TRBJ1-1
CASSLLGLPVTDTQYF TGCGCCAGCAGCTTGCTGGGACTCCCTGTTACAGATACGCAGTATTTT few TRBV5-1 NA TRBJ2-3
CASSNGQANPLYSNQPQHF TGTGCCAGCAGTAACGGACAGGCGAATCCCCTCTATAGCAATCAGCCCCAGCATTTT NA TRBV2 TRBD1 TRBJ1-5
CASSAAGQGIYEQYF TGTGCCAGCAGTGCCGCTGGACAGGGCATCTACGAGCAGTACTTC few TRBV2 TRBD1 TRBJ2-7
CASSQAGGLNYNEQFF TGTGCCAGCAGCCAGGCGGGGGGACTCAATTACAATGAGCAGTTCTTC few TRBV4-2 TRBD2 TRBJ2-1
CASGYSGGTYEQYF TGCGCCAGCGGATATAGCGGGGGTACCTACGAGCAGTACTTC NA TRBV5-1 TRBD2 TRBJ2-7
CASFPTSGESTDTQYF TGTGCCAGCTTTCCGACTAGCGGAGAGAGCACAGATACGCAGTATTTT few TRBV12-3/TRBV12-4 TRBD2 TRBJ2-3
CASSLLDYEQYF TGTGCCAGCAGCTTGCTGGACTACGAGCAGTACTTC NA TRBV5-5 NA TRBJ2-7
CASSQVYREGGYTF TGCGCCAGCAGCCAAGTTTACAGGGAAGGGGGCTACACCTTC many TRBV4-1 NA TRBJ1-2
CASSQNLGPDSPLHF TGTGCCAGCAGTCAGAACCTGGGTCCCGATTCACCCCTCCACTTT NA TRBV3-1 NA TRBJ1-6
CASSFWDNSYEQYF TGTGCCAGCAGTTTTTGGGACAACTCCTACGAGCAGTACTTC few TRBV12-3/TRBV12-4 NA TRBJ2-7
CATSSPDRGNTEAFF TGTGCCACCAGCAGCCCGGACAGGGGGAACACTGAAGCTTTCTTT NA TRBV15 TRBD1 TRBJ1-1
CASSAPTGGATDTQYF TGTGCCAGCTCAGCTCCCACAGGGGGCGCGACAGATACGCAGTATTTT once TRBV18 TRBD1 TRBJ2-3
CASSFMGGGNTDTQYF TGTGCCAGCAGTTTTATGGGCGGCGGGAACACAGATACGCAGTATTTT many TRBV12-3/TRBV12-4 NA TRBJ2-3
CSATTGLETQYF TGCAGTGCAACGACCGGCCTGGAGACCCAGTACTTC many TRBV20-1 NA TRBJ2-5